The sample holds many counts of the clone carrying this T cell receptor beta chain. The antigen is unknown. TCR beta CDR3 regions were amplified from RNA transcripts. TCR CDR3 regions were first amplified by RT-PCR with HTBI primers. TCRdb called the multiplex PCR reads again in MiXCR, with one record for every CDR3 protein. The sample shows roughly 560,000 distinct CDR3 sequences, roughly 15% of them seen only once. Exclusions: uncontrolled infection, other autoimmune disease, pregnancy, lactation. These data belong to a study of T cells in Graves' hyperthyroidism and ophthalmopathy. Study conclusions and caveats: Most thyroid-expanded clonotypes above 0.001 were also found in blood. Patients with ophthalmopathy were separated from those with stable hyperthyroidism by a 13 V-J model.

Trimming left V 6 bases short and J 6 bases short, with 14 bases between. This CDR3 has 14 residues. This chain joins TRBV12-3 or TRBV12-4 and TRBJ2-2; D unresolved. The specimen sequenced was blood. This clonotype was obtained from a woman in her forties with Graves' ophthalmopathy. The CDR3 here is CASSPHLVSGELFF. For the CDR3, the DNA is TGTGCCAGCAGCCCTCATTTAGTTTCCGGGGAGCTGTTTTTT.